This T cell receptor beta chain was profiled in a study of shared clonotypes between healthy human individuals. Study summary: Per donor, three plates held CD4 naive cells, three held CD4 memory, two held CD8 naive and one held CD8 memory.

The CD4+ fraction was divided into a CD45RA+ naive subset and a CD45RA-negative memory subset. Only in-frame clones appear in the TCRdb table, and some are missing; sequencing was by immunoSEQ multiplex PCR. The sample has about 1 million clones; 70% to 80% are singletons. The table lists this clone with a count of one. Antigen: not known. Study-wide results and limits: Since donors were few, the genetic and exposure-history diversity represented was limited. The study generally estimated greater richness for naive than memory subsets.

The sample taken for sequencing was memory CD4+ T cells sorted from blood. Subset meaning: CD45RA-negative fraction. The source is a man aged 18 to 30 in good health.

The chain's CDR3 is CAIRRQGGTEAFF. The CDR3 nucleotides read TGTGCCATCAGAAGACAGGGTGGGACTGAAGCTTTCTTT. This chain links TRBV10-3 with TRBJ1-1; TRBD1 agrees at 7 bases. The CDR3 length is 13 residues. In germline, CDR1 is ENHRY, CDR2 SYGVKD. The J segment lost 5 bases and the V segment lost 6 bases, leaving 6 bases of the junction unmatched.